This TCR beta chain is drawn from a study of shared T cell receptors in the human thymus. Sequenced by immunoSEQ multiplex PCR; TCRdb stores in-frame clones only, minus some. The table shows hundreds of thousands of clones, with around 87% occurring only once. The CDR3 totals 17 residues. V shed 4 bases and J 7 bases; nucleotides not matched to a gene: 12. Germline V gene lookup returns CDR1 MGHRA and CDR2 YSYEKL. A single count supports this clone. These data also featured in a second study, about human thymus T cells. Per that study: Resections that were taken during corrective heart surgery supplied the thymus tissue.

The J gene is TRBJ2-2, the V gene TRBV4-1; 10 nucleotides match TRBD2. This TCR was recovered from a boy younger than two with a congenital heart defect. Material: thymocytes. The CDR3 sequence is CASSLTPGLAKDGELFF. CDR3 in DNA: TGCGCCAGCAGCCTTACACCGGGACTAGCGAAAGACGGGGAGCTGTTTTTT.